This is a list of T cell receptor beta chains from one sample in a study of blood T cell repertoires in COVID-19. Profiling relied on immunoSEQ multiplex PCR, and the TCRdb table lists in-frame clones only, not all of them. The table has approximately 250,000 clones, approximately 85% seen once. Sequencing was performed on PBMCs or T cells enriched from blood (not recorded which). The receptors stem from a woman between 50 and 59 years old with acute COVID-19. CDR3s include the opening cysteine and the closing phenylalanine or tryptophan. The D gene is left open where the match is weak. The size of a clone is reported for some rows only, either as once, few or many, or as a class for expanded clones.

cdr3_aa: CASSLVENEKLFF; cdr3_nt: TGTGCCAGCAGCTTGGTAGAGAATGAAAAACTGTTTTTT; j_call: TRBJ1-4; clone_size: .; d_call: .; v_call: TRBV5-4
cdr3_aa: CASSIDPSGGYNEQFF; cdr3_nt: TGTGCCAGTAGTATAGATCCCAGCGGGGGCTACAATGAGCAGTTCTTC; j_call: TRBJ2-1; clone_size: .; d_call: TRBD2; v_call: TRBV19
cdr3_aa: CASSVPSDEQFF; cdr3_nt: TGTGCCAGCAGCGTACCCAGCGATGAGCAGTTCTTC; j_call: TRBJ2-1; clone_size: .; d_call: .; v_call: TRBV9
cdr3_aa: CASSLDRANTQYF; cdr3_nt: TGTGCCAGCAGCTTAGACAGGGCGAATACGCAGTATTTT; j_call: TRBJ2-3; clone_size: .; d_call: .; v_call: TRBV7-2
cdr3_aa: CASSRGQEKTDTQYF; cdr3_nt: TGTGCCAGCAGCCGCGGACAGGAAAAGACAGATACGCAGTATTTT; j_call: TRBJ2-3; clone_size: .; d_call: TRBD1; v_call: TRBV3-1/TRBV3-2
cdr3_aa: CASRDTNSPLHF; cdr3_nt: TGTGCCAGCAGGGACACTAATTCACCCCTCCACTTT; j_call: TRBJ1-6; clone_size: .; d_call: .; v_call: TRBV13
cdr3_aa: CASSPRGGPEQYF; cdr3_nt: TGTGCCAGCAGCCCTCGGGGAGGGCCCGAGCAGTACTTC; j_call: TRBJ2-7; clone_size: .; d_call: TRBD2; v_call: TRBV11-3
cdr3_aa: CASRPPGTGNTGELFF; cdr3_nt: TGCGCCAGCAGGCCGCCCGGGACAGGTAACACCGGGGAGCTGTTTTTT; j_call: TRBJ2-2; clone_size: .; d_call: TRBD1; v_call: TRBV5-1
cdr3_aa: CASRVEGRDNSPLHF; cdr3_nt: TGTGCCAGCAGAGTGGAGGGAAGAGACAATTCACCCCTCCACTTT; j_call: TRBJ1-6; clone_size: .; d_call: .; v_call: TRBV6-6
cdr3_aa: CASSPGGNYGYTF; cdr3_nt: TGTGCCAGCAGCCCAGGGGGTAACTATGGCTACACCTTC; j_call: TRBJ1-2; clone_size: few; d_call: TRBD1; v_call: TRBV6-4
cdr3_aa: CASSLGQGAGTEAFF; cdr3_nt: TGCGCCAGCAGCTTGGGACAGGGGGCAGGGACTGAAGCTTTCTTT; j_call: TRBJ1-1; clone_size: .; d_call: TRBD1; v_call: TRBV5-1
cdr3_aa: CASSFDVGLRQETQYF; cdr3_nt: TGCGCCAGCAGCTTTGACGTGGGACTACGGCAAGAGACCCAGTACTTC; j_call: TRBJ2-5; clone_size: .; d_call: TRBD2; v_call: TRBV5-1
cdr3_aa: CASSNREGTGELFF; cdr3_nt: TGTGCCAGCAGCAACAGGGAAGGGACCGGGGAGCTGTTTTTT; j_call: TRBJ2-2; clone_size: many; d_call: .; v_call: TRBV5-4
cdr3_aa: CASSPLAGGPPSTDTQYF; cdr3_nt: TGTGCCAGCTCACCTCTGGCGGGGGGGCCCCCCAGCACAGATACGCAGTATTTT; j_call: TRBJ2-3; clone_size: .; d_call: TRBD2; v_call: TRBV18
cdr3_aa: CAWSDTGSYTF; cdr3_nt: TGTGCCTGGAGTGACACAGGGAGCTACACCTTC; j_call: TRBJ1-2; clone_size: once; d_call: .; v_call: TRBV30
cdr3_aa: CASSLAGGDNYGYTF; cdr3_nt: TGCGCCAGCAGCTTGGCAGGGGGCGATAACTATGGCTACACCTTC; j_call: TRBJ1-2; clone_size: .; d_call: TRBD1; v_call: TRBV5-1
cdr3_aa: CASSDRPGDTIYF; cdr3_nt: TGTGCCAGTAGTGACAGACCTGGGGACACCATATATTTT; j_call: TRBJ1-3; clone_size: few; d_call: .; v_call: TRBV19
cdr3_aa: CASSMWRSTGELFF; cdr3_nt: TGCGCCAGCAGTATGTGGAGGAGCACCGGGGAGCTGTTTTTT; j_call: TRBJ2-2; clone_size: .; d_call: .; v_call: TRBV23-1
cdr3_aa: CASSLRSGVGADTQYF; cdr3_nt: TGTGCCAGCAGCCTCAGATCGGGGGTCGGCGCAGATACGCAGTATTTT; j_call: TRBJ2-3; clone_size: .; d_call: .; v_call: TRBV5-6